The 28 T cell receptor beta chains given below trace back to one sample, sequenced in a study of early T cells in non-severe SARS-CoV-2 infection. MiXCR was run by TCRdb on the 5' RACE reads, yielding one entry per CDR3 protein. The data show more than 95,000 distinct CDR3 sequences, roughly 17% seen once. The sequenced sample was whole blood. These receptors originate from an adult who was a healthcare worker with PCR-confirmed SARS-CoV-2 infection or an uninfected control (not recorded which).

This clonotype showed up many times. The CDR3 sequence is CASSRDTYQPQHF. The DNA of the CDR3 is TGTGCCAGTAGCCGGGACACATATCAGCCCCAGCATTTT. The gene calls are TRBV19 and TRBJ1-5; D is perhaps TRBD1 (6 bases). Germline loops: CDR1 LNHDA, CDR2 SQIVND (reference sequence). This CDR3 contains 13 residues. V gave up 6 bases and J gave up 5 bases, with 11 bases separating them.

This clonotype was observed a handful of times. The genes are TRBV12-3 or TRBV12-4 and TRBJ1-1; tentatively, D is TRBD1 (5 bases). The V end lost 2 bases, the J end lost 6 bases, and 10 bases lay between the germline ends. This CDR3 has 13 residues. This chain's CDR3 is CASSLFRTPEAFF. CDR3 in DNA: TGTGCCAGCAGTTTATTCAGGACACCTGAAGCTTTCTTT.

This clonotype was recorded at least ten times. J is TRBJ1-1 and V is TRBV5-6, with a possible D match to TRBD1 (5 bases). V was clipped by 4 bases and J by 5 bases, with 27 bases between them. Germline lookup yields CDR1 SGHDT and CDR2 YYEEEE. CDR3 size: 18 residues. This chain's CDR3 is CASSRYGGGGPDGTEAFF. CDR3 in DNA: TGTGCCAGCAGCCGCTACGGCGGTGGGGGACCGGATGGGACTGAAGCTTTCTTT.

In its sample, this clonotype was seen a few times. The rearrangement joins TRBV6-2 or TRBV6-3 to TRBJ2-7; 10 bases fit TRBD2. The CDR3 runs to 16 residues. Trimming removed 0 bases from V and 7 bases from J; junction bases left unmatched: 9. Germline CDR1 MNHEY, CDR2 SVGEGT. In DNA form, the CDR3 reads TGTGCCAGCAGTTACTCACTAGCGGGACCCCGCGGGGAGCAGTACTTC. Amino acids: CASSYSLAGPRGEQYF.

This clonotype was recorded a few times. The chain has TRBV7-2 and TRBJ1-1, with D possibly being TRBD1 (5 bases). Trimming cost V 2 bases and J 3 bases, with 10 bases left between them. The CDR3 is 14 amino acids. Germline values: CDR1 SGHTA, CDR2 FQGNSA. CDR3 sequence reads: CASSLQGPYTEAFF. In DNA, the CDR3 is TGTGCCAGCAGCTTACAGGGACCTTACACTGAAGCTTTCTTT.

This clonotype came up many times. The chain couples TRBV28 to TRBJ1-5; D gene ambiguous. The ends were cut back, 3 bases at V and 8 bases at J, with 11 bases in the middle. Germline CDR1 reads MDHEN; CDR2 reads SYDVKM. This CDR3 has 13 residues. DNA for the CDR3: TGTGCCAGCAGTTTGGCCGGGTTGGAGCCCCAGCATTTT. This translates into CASSLAGLEPQHF.

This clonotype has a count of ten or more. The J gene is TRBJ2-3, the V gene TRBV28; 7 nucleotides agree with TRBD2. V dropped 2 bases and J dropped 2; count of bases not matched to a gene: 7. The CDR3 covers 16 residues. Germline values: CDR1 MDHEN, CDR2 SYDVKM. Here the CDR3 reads CASSLTGLAVTDTQYF. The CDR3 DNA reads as TGTGCCAGCAGTTTAACAGGTCTAGCGGTCACAGATACGCAGTATTTT.

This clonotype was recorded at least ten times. The CDR3 DNA sequence: TGTGCCAGCATCGCTTTTAGCGGGGGCTCCACCGGGGAGCTGTTTTTT. This encodes CASIAFSGGSTGELFF. V and J are TRBV11-2 and TRBJ2-2, with TRBD2 identical over 9 bases. CDR3 size: 16 residues. The V gene's germline CDR1 is SGHAT and CDR2 FQNNGV. Trimming at V came to 7 bases and at J to 4 bases, leaving 10 bases not matched to a gene.

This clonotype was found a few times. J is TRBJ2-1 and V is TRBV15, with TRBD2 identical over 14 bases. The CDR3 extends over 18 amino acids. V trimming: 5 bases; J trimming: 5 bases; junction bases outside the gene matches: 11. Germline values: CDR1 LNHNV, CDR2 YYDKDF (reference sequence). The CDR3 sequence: CATSVRGMGLAGDNEQFF. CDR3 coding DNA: TGTGCCACCAGCGTACGGGGTATGGGACTAGCGGGAGACAATGAGCAGTTCTTC.

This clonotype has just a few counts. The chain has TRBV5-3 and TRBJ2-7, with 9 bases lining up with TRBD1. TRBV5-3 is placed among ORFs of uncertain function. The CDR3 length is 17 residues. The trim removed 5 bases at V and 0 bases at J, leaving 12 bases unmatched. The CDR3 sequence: CARRTKMLGQGSYEQYF. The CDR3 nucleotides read TGTGCCAGAAGGACCAAGATGTTGGGACAGGGCTCCTACGAGCAGTACTTC.

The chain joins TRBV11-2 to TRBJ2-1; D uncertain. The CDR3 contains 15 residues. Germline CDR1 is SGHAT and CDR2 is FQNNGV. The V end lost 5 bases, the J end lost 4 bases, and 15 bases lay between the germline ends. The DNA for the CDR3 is TGTGCCAGCAGCCTTGCCCGACCGACTTACAATGAGCAGTTCTTC. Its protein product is CASSLARPTYNEQFF. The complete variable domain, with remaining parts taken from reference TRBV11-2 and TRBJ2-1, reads EAGVAQSPRYKIIEKRQSVAFWCNPISGHATLYWYQQILGQGPKLLIQFQNNGVVDDSQLPKDRFSAERLKGVDSTLKIQPAKLEDSAVYLCASSLARPTYNEQFFGPGTRLTVL.

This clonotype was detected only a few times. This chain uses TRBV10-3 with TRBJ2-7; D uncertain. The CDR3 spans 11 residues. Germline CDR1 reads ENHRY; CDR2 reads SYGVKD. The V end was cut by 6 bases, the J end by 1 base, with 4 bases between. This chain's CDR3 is CAIRGSYEQYF. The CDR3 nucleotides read TGTGCCATCAGGGGTTCCTACGAGCAGTACTTC.

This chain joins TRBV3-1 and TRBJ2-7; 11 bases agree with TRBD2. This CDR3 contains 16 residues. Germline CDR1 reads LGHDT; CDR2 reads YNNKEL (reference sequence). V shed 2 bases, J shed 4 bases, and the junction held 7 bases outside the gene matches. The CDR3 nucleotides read TGTGCCAGCAGCCAACCTACTAGCGGGAGTCTATACGAGCAGTACTTC. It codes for CASSQPTSGSLYEQYF.

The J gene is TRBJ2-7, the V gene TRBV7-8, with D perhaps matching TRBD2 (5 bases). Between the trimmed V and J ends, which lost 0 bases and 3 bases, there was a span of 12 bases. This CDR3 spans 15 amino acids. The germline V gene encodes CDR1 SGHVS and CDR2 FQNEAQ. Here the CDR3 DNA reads TGTGCCAGCAGCTTAGCTCGGGGTACCTACTACGAGCAGTACTTC. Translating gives CASSLARGTYYEQYF.

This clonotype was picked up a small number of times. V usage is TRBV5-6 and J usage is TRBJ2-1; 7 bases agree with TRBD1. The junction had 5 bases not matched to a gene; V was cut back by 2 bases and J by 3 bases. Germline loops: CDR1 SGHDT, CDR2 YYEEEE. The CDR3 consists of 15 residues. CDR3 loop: CASSFGTASYNEQFF. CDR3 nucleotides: TGTGCCAGCAGCTTTGGGACAGCAAGCTACAATGAGCAGTTCTTC.

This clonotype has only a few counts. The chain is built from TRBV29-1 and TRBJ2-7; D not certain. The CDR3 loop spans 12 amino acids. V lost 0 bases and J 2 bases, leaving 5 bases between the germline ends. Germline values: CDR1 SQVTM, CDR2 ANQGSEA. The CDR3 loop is CSVEDGTYEQYF. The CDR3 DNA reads TGCAGCGTTGAAGATGGAACCTACGAGCAGTACTTC.

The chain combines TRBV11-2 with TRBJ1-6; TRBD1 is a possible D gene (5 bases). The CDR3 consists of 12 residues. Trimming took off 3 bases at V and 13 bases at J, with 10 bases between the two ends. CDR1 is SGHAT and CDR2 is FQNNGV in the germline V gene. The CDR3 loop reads CASSFPGRPLHF. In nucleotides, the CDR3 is TGTGCCAGCAGCTTCCCAGGGAGGCCCCTCCACTTT. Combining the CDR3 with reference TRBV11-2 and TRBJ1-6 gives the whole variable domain EAGVAQSPRYKIIEKRQSVAFWCNPISGHATLYWYQQILGQGPKLLIQFQNNGVVDDSQLPKDRFSAERLKGVDSTLKIQPAKLEDSAVYLCASSFPGRPLHFGNGTRLTVT.

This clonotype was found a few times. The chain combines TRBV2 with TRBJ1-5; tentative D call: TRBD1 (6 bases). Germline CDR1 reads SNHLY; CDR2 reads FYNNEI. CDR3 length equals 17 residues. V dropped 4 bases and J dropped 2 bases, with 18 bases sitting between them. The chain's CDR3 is CASSGPSGGGRNQPQHF. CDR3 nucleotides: TGTGCCAGCAGTGGACCTTCGGGGGGCGGACGCAATCAGCCCCAGCATTTT.

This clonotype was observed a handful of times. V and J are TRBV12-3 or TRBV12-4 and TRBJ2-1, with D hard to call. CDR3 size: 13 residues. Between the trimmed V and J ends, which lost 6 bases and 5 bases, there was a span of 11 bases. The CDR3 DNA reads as TGTGCCAGCAGCCCCGGATGGGACAATGAGCAGTTCTTC. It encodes CASSPGWDNEQFF.

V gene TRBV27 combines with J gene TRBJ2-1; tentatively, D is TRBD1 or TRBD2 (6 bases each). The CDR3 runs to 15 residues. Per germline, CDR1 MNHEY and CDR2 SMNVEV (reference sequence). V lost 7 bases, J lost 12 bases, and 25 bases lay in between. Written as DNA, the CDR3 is TGTGCCAGCAACCGGAGGGGGGCGGGTTCGGACCCGCAGTTCTTC. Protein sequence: CASNRRGAGSDPQFF.

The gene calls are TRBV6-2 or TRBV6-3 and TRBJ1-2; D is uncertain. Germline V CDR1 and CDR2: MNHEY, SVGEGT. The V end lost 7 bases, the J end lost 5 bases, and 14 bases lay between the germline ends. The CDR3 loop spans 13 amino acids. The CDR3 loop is CASTSRAQYGYTF. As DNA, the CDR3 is TGTGCCAGCACCTCACGGGCCCAGTATGGCTACACCTTC.

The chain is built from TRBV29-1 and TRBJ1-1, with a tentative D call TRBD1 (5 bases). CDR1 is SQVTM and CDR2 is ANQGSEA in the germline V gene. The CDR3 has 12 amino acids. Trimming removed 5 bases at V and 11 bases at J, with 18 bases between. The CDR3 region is CSVRDRPKRAFF. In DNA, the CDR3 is TGCAGCGTTCGTGACAGACCGAAGCGCGCTTTCTTT. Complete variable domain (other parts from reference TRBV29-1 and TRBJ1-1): SAVISQKPSRDICQRGTSLTIQCQVDSQVTMMFWYRQQPGQSLTLIATANQGSEATYESGFVIDKFPISRPNLTFSTLTVSNMSPEDSSIYLCSVRDRPKRAFFGQGTRLTVV.

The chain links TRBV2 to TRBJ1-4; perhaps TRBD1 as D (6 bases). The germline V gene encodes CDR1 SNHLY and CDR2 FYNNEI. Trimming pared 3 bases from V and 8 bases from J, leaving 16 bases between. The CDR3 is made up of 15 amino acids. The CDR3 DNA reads TGTGCCAGCAGTGATCAGGGGACCAGGGGAGAAAAACTGTTTTTT. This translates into CASSDQGTRGEKLFF.

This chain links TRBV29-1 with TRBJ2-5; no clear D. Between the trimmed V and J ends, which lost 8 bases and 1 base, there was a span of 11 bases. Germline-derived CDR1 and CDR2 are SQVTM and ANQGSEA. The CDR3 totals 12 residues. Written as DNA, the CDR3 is TGCAGCTCCCGACGGACCCAAGAGACCCAGTACTTC. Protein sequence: CSSRRTQETQYF.

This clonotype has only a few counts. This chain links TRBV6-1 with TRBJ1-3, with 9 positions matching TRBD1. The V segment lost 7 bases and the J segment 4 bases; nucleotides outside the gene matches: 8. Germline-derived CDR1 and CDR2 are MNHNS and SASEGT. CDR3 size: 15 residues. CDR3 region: CASIRTGGQGNTIYF. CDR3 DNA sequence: TGTGCCAGCATACGAACAGGGGGCCAAGGAAACACCATATATTTT.

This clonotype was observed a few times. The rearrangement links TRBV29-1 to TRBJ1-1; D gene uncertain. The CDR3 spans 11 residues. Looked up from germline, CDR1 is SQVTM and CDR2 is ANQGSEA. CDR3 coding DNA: TGCAGTGCAGACGGAGGGAATGAAGCTTTCTTT. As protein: CSADGGNEAFF. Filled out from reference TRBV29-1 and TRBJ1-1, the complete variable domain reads SAVISQKPSRDICQRGTSLTIQCQVDSQVTMMFWYRQQPGQSLTLIATANQGSEATYESGFVIDKFPISRPNLTFSTLTVSNMSPEDSSIYLCSADGGNEAFFGQGTRLTVV.

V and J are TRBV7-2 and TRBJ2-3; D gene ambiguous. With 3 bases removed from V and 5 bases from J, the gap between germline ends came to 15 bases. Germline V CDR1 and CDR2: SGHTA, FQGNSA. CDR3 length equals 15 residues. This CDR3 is CASSFSGPSIDTQYF. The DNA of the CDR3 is TGTGCCAGCAGCTTCTCCGGGCCTTCGATAGATACGCAGTATTTT.

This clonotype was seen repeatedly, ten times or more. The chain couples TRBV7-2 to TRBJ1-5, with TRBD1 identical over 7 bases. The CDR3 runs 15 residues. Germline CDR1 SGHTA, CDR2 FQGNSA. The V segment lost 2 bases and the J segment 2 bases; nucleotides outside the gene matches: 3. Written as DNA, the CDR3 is TGTGCCAGCAGCTTATCCGGACAGGGCAATCAGCCCCAGCATTTT. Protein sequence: CASSLSGQGNQPQHF. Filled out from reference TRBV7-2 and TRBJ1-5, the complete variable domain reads GAGVSQSPSNKVTEKGKDVELRCDPISGHTALYWYRQSLGQGLEFLIYFQGNSAPDKSGLPSDRFSAERTGGSVSTLTIQRTQQEDSAVYLCASSLSGQGNQPQHFGDGTRLSIL.